Shown below are 7 T cell receptor beta chains from a single sample sequenced in a study of early T cells in non-severe SARS-CoV-2 infection. Via MiXCR, TCRdb re-called the 5' RACE reads, giving one row per CDR3 protein. The table shows around 21,000 distinct CDR3 sequences, with 4% occurring only once. The sample comprised whole blood. The receptors shown here come from an adult who was a healthcare worker with PCR-confirmed SARS-CoV-2 infection or an uninfected control (not recorded which).

This clonotype was seen a handful of times. The genes are TRBV30 and TRBJ1-2, with D tentatively TRBD1 (5 bases). V was cut by 1 base and J by 4 bases, with 10 bases left in between. The germline gives CDR1 GTSNPN, CDR2 SVGIG (reference sequence). The CDR3 has 13 amino acids. CDR3 protein: CAWSEGASYGYTF. Here the CDR3 DNA reads TGTGCCTGGAGTGAAGGGGCGAGCTATGGCTACACCTTC.

This clonotype is classed as medium-sized. The V gene is TRBV5-6, the J gene TRBJ1-2; D is ambiguous. Trimming pared 3 bases from V and 0 bases from J, leaving 12 bases between. Germline loops: CDR1 SGHDT, CDR2 YYEEEE. The CDR3 length is 15 residues. The chain's CDR3 is CASSSLTSSNYGYTF. DNA for the CDR3: TGTGCCAGCAGCTCCCTGACCTCATCTAACTATGGCTACACCTTC. Drawing the rest from reference TRBV5-6 and TRBJ1-2, the complete variable domain is DAGVTQSPTHLIKTRGQQVTLRCSPKSGHDTVSWYQQALGQGPQFIFQYYEEEERQRGNFPDRFSGHQFPNYSSELNVNALLLGDSALYLCASSSLTSSNYGYTFGSGTRLTVV.

About this clonotype itself: This sequence may be a read error, since a much larger clone differs from it by one base. The rearrangement links TRBV28 to TRBJ2-2; tentatively, D is TRBD1 (6 bases). Germline lookup yields CDR1 MDHEN and CDR2 SYDVKM. The V end was cut by 7 bases, the J end by 1 base, with 13 bases between. CDR3 length: 15 residues. The CDR3 loop is CASTVDRLNTGELFF. In DNA, the CDR3 is TGTGCCAGCACCGTGGACAGACTGAACACCGGGGAGCTGTTTTTT. Drawing the rest from reference TRBV28 and TRBJ2-2, the complete variable domain is DVKVTQSSRYLVKRTGEKVFLECVQDMDHENMFWYRQDPGLGLRLIYFSYDVKMKEKGDIPEGYSVSREKKERFSLILESASTNQTSMYLCASTVDRLNTGELFFGEGSRLTVL.

Relative to its sample, this clonotype is medium-sized. The chain carries TRBV11-3 and TRBJ2-3; D might be TRBD2 (5 bases). V shed 3 bases and J shed 2 bases, with 9 bases lying between them. The length of the CDR3 is 14 residues. Germline V gene sequence: CDR1 SGHNT, CDR2 YENEEA. This chain's CDR3 is CASSFGGFTDTQYF. The DNA of the CDR3 is TGTGCCAGCAGCTTTGGAGGTTTCACAGATACGCAGTATTTT.

By share, this clonotype counts as medium-sized (0.01 to 0.1%). V usage is TRBV28 and J usage is TRBJ2-5; a possible D gene is TRBD1 (5 bases). The CDR3 consists of 12 residues. From germline, CDR1 is MDHEN and CDR2 SYDVKM. The V and J ends lost 9 bases and 5 bases respectively, with 13 bases between them. In nucleotides, the CDR3 is TGTGCCAGTCAGGGTACGGAGGAGACCCAGTACTTC. Its protein product is CASQGTEETQYF. Full variable domain (missing parts from reference TRBV28 and TRBJ2-5): DVKVTQSSRYLVKRTGEKVFLECVQDMDHENMFWYRQDPGLGLRLIYFSYDVKMKEKGDIPEGYSVSREKKERFSLILESASTNQTSMYLCASQGTEETQYFGPGTRLLVL.

This clonotype occurred many times. The V and J genes are TRBV11-2 and TRBJ1-4; 8 nucleotides line up with TRBD1. J lost 8 bases, V lost 2 bases, and 10 bases had no gene match. This CDR3 is 16 amino acids long. The germline gives CDR1 SGHAT, CDR2 FQNNGV. The CDR3 reads CASSLISGTGEEKLFF. CDR3 sequence (DNA): TGTGCCAGCAGCTTAATCTCCGGGACAGGAGAAGAAAAACTGTTTTTT.

This clonotype was seen at least ten times. CDR3 nucleotide sequence: TGTGCCAGCAGCTCGACTACGCGTTCTGGCTACACCTTC. Protein: CASSSTTRSGYTF. The gene calls are TRBV7-6 and TRBJ1-2, with D unresolved. Trimming left V 4 bases short and J 7 bases short, with 13 bases between. The CDR3 extends over 13 amino acids. Looked up from germline, CDR1 is SGHVS and CDR2 is FNYEAQ.